This section outlines one T cell receptor beta chain sequence together with its context. The CDR3 runs to 16 residues. V shed 0 bases, J shed 2 bases, and the junction held 6 bases outside the gene matches. CDR1 LGHNT and CDR2 FRNRAP come from the germline V gene. Method: immunoSEQ multiplex PCR; TCRdb's copy keeps in-frame clones and lacks some. This table has some 30,000 clones, roughly 89% appearing once. This record comes from a study of OX40 agonist ivuxolimab in advanced cancers. This receptor was taken from an adult with an advanced solid tumor such as melanoma, head and neck, liver or kidney cancer. The chain has TRBV12-5 and TRBJ1-2; 7 positions match TRBD1. Here the sequenced sample was CD4+ or CD8+ T cells sorted from blood, taken in a trial of the OX40 agonist ivuxolimab. CDR3 region: CASGLVTGARNYGYTF. The CDR3 DNA is TGTGCTAGTGGTTTGGTTACAGGGGCCCGCAACTATGGCTACACCTTC.